The sequence of this T cell receptor beta chain was determined in a study of blood T cell repertoires in COVID-19. Overall study context: PBMCs, B-cell-depleted T cells, or T cells provided the cDNA or gDNA that made up the material.

Method: immunoSEQ multiplex PCR; TCRdb's copy keeps in-frame clones and lacks some. Among some 70,000 clones listed, 75% to 90% were seen once. Germline lookup yields CDR1 SGHNT and CDR2 YENEEA. This CDR3 spans 15 amino acids. V shed 5 bases, J shed 2 bases, and the junction held 7 bases outside the gene matches. This clone was found once. The sample taken for sequencing was peripheral blood. The chain employs TRBV11-3 and TRBJ2-3; TRBD1 matches 7 bases. The source of this sequence is a middle-aged man with active COVID-19. In DNA form, the CDR3 reads TGTGCCAGCAGCACCGGGACAGATACCACAGATACGCAGTATTTT. This gives the protein CASSTGTDTTDTQYF.